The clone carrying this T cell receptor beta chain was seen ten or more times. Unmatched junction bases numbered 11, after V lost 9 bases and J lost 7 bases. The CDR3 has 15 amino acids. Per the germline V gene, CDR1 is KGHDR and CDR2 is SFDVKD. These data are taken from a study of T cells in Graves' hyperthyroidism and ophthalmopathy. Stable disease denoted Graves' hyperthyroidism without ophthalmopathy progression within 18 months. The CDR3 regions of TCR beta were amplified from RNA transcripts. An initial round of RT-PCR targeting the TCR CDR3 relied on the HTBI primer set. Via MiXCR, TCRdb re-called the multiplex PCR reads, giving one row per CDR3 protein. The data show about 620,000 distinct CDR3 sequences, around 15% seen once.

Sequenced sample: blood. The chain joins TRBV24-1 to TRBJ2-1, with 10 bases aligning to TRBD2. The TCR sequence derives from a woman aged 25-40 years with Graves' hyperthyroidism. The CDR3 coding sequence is TGTGCCACCGAAACTAGCGGGGCCGCGTGGAATGAGCAGTTCTTC. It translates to CATETSGAAWNEQFF.